This is a list of T cell receptor beta chains from one sample in a study of identical twins. TCRdb used MiXCR to reprocess the 5' RACE reads, holding one entry per CDR3 protein. This sample has around 1.7 million distinct CDR3 sequences; about 31% occur once, and the top ten carry approximately 0.29%. The sample comprised cord blood. All receptors derive from a newborn girl in good health. The CDR3 runs from the conserved cysteine through the conserved F or W. The D gene is left open where the match is weak. For some rows the clone size is stated as once, few or many, or as a class when expanded; others skip it.

>TRBJ2-2|TRBV6-5|-|-
CASSYSRGGANTGELFF
TGTGCCAGCAGTTACTCCCGTGGCGGAGCTAACACCGGGGAGCTGTTTTTT
>TRBJ2-5|TRBV20-1|TRBD2|many
CSARAGGRETQYF
TGCAGTGCTAGAGCTGGCGGGAGAGAGACCCAGTACTTC
>TRBJ2-7|TRBV29-1|TRBD2|-
CSVSLLAGGPDEQYF
TGCAGCGTCTCCCTCCTAGCGGGAGGGCCCGACGAGCAGTACTTC
>TRBJ2-7|TRBV20-1|-|few
CSARSRTGFHEQYF
TGCAGTGCTAGGAGCAGGACCGGGTTCCACGAGCAGTACTTC
>TRBJ2-1|TRBV6-6|-|few
CASSRNNPAKGDNEQFF
TGTGCCAGCAGCCGCAACAACCCAGCGAAGGGGGACAATGAGCAGTTCTTC
>TRBJ2-3|TRBV4-1|-|-
CASTPGATDTQYF
TGCGCCAGCACCCCCGGGGCAACAGATACGCAGTATTTT
>TRBJ2-7|TRBV4-1|TRBD1|-
CASSRTRQGSYEQYF
TGCGCCAGCAGCCGAACGCGACAGGGGTCCTACGAGCAGTACTTC
>TRBJ2-1|TRBV3-1|TRBD2|-
CASSQDSGGKETQFF
TGTGCCAGCAGCCAAGATAGCGGGGGGAAAGAGACCCAGTTCTTC
>TRBJ2-2|TRBV14|-|-
CARVRSKGSNTGELFF
TGTGCCAGGGTGCGCTCGAAAGGTTCGAACACCGGGGAGCTGTTTTTT
>TRBJ2-1|TRBV20-1|TRBD2|-
CSASNSGSYNEQFF
TGCAGTGCTAGTAATAGCGGGAGCTACAATGAGCAGTTCTTC
>TRBJ2-3|TRBV6-5|-|-
CASKRDNTDTQYF
TGTGCCAGCAAAAGGGACAACACAGATACGCAGTATTTT
>TRBJ2-3|TRBV12-3/TRBV12-4|TRBD2|few
CASSPRLAGGPSGTQYF
TGTGCCAGCAGTCCGCGACTAGCGGGAGGGCCGTCGGGTACGCAGTATTTT
>TRBJ2-3|TRBV7-9|TRBD1|-
CASSRYPGDRGIKGTDTQYF
TGTGCCAGCAGCCGATACCCCGGAGACAGGGGAATTAAAGGCACAGATACGCAGTATTTT
>TRBJ2-1|TRBV13|TRBD2|-
CASSLRLAGGPVEQFF
TGTGCCAGCAGCTTACGGCTAGCGGGAGGGCCGGTTGAGCAGTTCTTC
>TRBJ2-3|TRBV20-1|TRBD2|-
CSAPGTSGSGDTQYF
TGCAGTGCCCCAGGGACTAGCGGGAGCGGAGATACGCAGTATTTT